These 29 T cell receptor beta chains came from one sample sequenced in a study of T cells after yellow fever vaccination. TCRdb passed the 5' RACE reads through MiXCR, listing each CDR3 protein once. The repertoire holds hundreds of thousands of distinct CDR3 sequences, with roughly 14% as singletons. Material: PBMCs, obtained on the day of the yellow fever booster vaccination. These receptors were collected from a man aged 25-45 years who received the YFV17D yellow fever vaccine.

This chain connects TRBV7-2 to TRBJ1-2; tentative D call: TRBD1 (5 bases). Per the germline V gene, CDR1 is SGHTA and CDR2 is FQGNSA. Trimming took off 0 bases at V and 2 bases at J, with 10 bases between the two ends. The CDR3 consists of 15 residues. The CDR3 DNA is TGTGCCAGCAGCTTAGCGGGACTGGAGAACTATGGCTACACCTTC. Translated, it gives CASSLAGLENYGYTF. The full variable domain, with the rest looked up from reference TRBV7-2 and TRBJ1-2, is GAGVSQSPSNKVTEKGKDVELRCDPISGHTALYWYRQSLGQGLEFLIYFQGNSAPDKSGLPSDRFSAERTGGSVSTLTIQRTQQEDSAVYLCASSLAGLENYGYTFGSGTRLTVV.

This clonotype was counted only a few times. The J gene is TRBJ2-2, the V gene TRBV4-2, with TRBD1 matching over 7 bases. V trimming: 3 bases; J trimming: 0 bases; junction bases outside the gene matches: 4. The CDR3 is 16 residues long. Germline CDR1 LGHNA, CDR2 YNFKEQ. The DNA for the CDR3 is TGTGCCAGCAGCCATACCGGGACAGCGAACACCGGGGAGCTGTTTTTT. This translates into CASSHTGTANTGELFF.

The J gene is TRBJ2-7, the V gene TRBV6-2 or TRBV6-3, with 14 bases matching TRBD2. V lost 5 bases and J lost 3; bases outside the gene matches: 9. The germline V gene has CDR1 MNHEY and CDR2 SVGEGT. The CDR3 consists of 17 residues. The DNA of the CDR3 is TGTGCCAGCAGTCCCAGGACTAGCGGGAGGATCATCTACGAGCAGTACTTC. It encodes CASSPRTSGRIIYEQYF.

This sequence joins TRBV7-2 and TRBJ2-7, with D tentatively TRBD1 (5 bases). CDR1 is SGHTA and CDR2 is FQGNSA in the germline V gene. With 5 bases removed from V and 3 bases from J, the gap between germline ends came to 11 bases. This CDR3 is built from 13 residues. CDR3 sequence reads: CASSVQGSYEQYF. CDR3 nucleotide sequence: TGTGCCAGCAGCGTGCAGGGTAGCTACGAGCAGTACTTC.

This chain connects TRBV12-3 or TRBV12-4 to TRBJ2-3; tentative D call: TRBD1 (5 bases). Trimming pared 2 bases from V and 2 bases from J, leaving 11 bases between. This CDR3 is 15 amino acids long. As DNA, the CDR3 is TGTGCCAGCAGTTTAAGGGAAGGGGTCACAGATACGCAGTATTTT. This sequence encodes CASSLREGVTDTQYF.

About this clonotype: The junction departs from germline at one end; a sequencing error may be responsible. The CDR3 reads CATSLSGSNQPQHF. CDR3 in DNA: TGTGCCACCAGCTTATCCGGGAGCAATCAGCCCCAGCATTTT. This chain connects TRBV7-9 to TRBJ1-5; D gene ambiguous. The germline gives CDR1 SEHNR, CDR2 FQNEAQ (reference sequence). The CDR3 has 14 amino acids.

This clonotype was observed a few times. This rearrangement joins TRBV7-2 to TRBJ2-3; 10 bases are a match to TRBD2. The CDR3 has 15 residues. J was trimmed by 5 bases and V by 2 bases; bases with no gene match: 4. Looked up from germline, CDR1 is SGHTA and CDR2 is FQGNSA. The CDR3 loop reads CASSLTSGTQDTQYF. DNA for the CDR3: TGTGCCAGCAGCTTAACTAGCGGGACACAAGATACGCAGTATTTT. The variable domain in full, completed from reference TRBV7-2 and TRBJ2-3, reads GAGVSQSPSNKVTEKGKDVELRCDPISGHTALYWYRQSLGQGLEFLIYFQGNSAPDKSGLPSDRFSAERTGGSVSTLTIQRTQQEDSAVYLCASSLTSGTQDTQYFGPGTRLTVL.

This clonotype has only a few counts. The V and J genes are TRBV12-3 or TRBV12-4 and TRBJ2-1; D perhaps matches TRBD1 (6 bases). The CDR3 contains 17 residues. V shed 5 bases and J shed 9 bases, with 26 bases lying between them. The CDR3 DNA is TGTGCCAGCAGTAAGCCGACAGGAAAAATCTTATATGGTGAGCAGTTCTTC. This sequence encodes CASSKPTGKILYGEQFF.

The chain employs TRBV6-2 or TRBV6-3 and TRBJ2-1, with 10 bases matching TRBD2. The junction had 14 bases not matched to a gene; V was cut back by 5 bases and J by 4 bases. This CDR3 spans 18 amino acids. The germline gives CDR1 MNHEY, CDR2 SVGEGT. CDR3 nucleotide sequence: TGTGCCAGCAGTCACGAGGTGGCGTGGACTAGCGGATACAATGAGCAGTTCTTC. The encoded protein is CASSHEVAWTSGYNEQFF.

The chain combines TRBV7-2 with TRBJ2-3; perhaps D is TRBD1 or TRBD2 (5 bases each). The germline gives CDR1 SGHTA, CDR2 FQGNSA. CDR3 size: 17 residues. The V end was cut by 5 bases, the J end by 3 bases, with 21 bases between. As DNA, the CDR3 is TGTGCCAGCAGCCTATGGGACGCCGGTTGGGGGACAGATACGCAGTATTTT. Translation gives CASSLWDAGWGTDTQYF.

The chain uses TRBV29-1 and TRBJ2-1, with 7 bases lining up with TRBD2. Germline CDR1 is SQVTM and CDR2 is ANQGSEA. The CDR3 runs 13 residues. After removal of 8 bases from V and 2 bases from J, the junction contained 6 bases not matched to a gene. The CDR3 nucleotides are TGCAGCATCCGTCGGGAGGCCTACAATGAGCAGTTCTTC. This sequence encodes CSIRREAYNEQFF.

The sample holds a few counts of this clonotype. This chain links TRBV2 with TRBJ2-3; the match to TRBD1 covers 8 bases. CDR3 length: 14 residues. Germline loops: CDR1 SNHLY, CDR2 FYNNEI. The junction had 4 bases not matched to a gene; V was cut back by 8 bases and J by 0 bases. DNA of the CDR3: TGTGCCAGCCTCCGGGACAGGAGCACAGATACGCAGTATTTT. It yields the protein CASLRDRSTDTQYF. Full variable domain (remainder filled in from reference TRBV2 and TRBJ2-3): EPEVTQTPSHQVTQMGQEVILRCVPISNHLYFYWYRQILGQKVEFLVSFYNNEISEKSEIFDDQFSVERPDGSNFTLKIRSTKLEDSAMYFCASLRDRSTDTQYFGPGTRLTVL.

This clonotype was seen a handful of times. This chain uses TRBV21-1 with TRBJ2-1; the D segment call TRBD2 is taken from the table without a DNA check. TRBV21-1 is a recognized pseudogene. CDR3 length: 17 amino acids. The CDR3 sequence: CASSKVGTSGRRGEQFF. The CDR3 DNA reads as TGTGCCAGCAGCAAAGTCGGGACTAGCGGGAGGCGTGGTGAGCAGTTCTTC.

The chain uses TRBV11-2 and TRBJ1-5; no definite D call. Germline lookup yields CDR1 SGHAT and CDR2 FQNNGV. This CDR3 comprises 17 residues. V lost 0 bases and J 6 bases, leaving 18 bases between the germline ends. The CDR3 loop reads CASSLEGRDEQCQPQHF. The CDR3 nucleotides read TGTGCCAGCAGCTTAGAAGGGCGGGATGAGCAATGTCAGCCCCAGCATTTT.

The CDR3 region has the DNA TGTGCCAGCAGCCATGGTGGGACATCCTCTGGAAACACCATATATTTT. It yields the protein CASSHGGTSSGNTIYF. The J gene is TRBJ1-3, the V gene TRBV4-2, with D tentatively TRBD1 (6 bases). The V end was cut by 3 bases, the J end by 0 bases, with 12 bases between. The V gene's germline CDR1 is LGHNA and CDR2 YNFKEQ. This CDR3 has 16 amino acids.

This clonotype was seen many times. The chain employs TRBV28 and TRBJ2-7; D is undetermined. The CDR3 consists of 12 residues. The germline V gene has CDR1 MDHEN and CDR2 SYDVKM. The V end lost 5 bases, the J end lost 4 bases, and 9 bases lay between the germline ends. CDR3 sequence: CASSRWVYEQYF. CDR3 coding DNA: TGTGCCAGCAGTCGGTGGGTGTACGAGCAGTACTTC.

The table lists this clonotype with a few counts. The chain carries TRBV6-5 and TRBJ2-7; D not resolved. The ends were cut back, 6 bases at V and 10 bases at J, with 16 bases in the middle. The CDR3 loop spans 12 amino acids. The V gene's germline CDR1 is MNHEY and CDR2 SVGAGI. CDR3 nucleotide sequence: TGTGCCAGCAGCTCAACCGACACGGTTCAGTACTTC. The encoded protein is CASSSTDTVQYF.

Concerning this clonotype: A read error may account for a junction end that differs from germline. The genes are TRBV20-1 and TRBJ1-5, with D uncertain. CDR3 size: 14 residues. From germline, CDR1 is DFQATT and CDR2 SNEGSKA (reference sequence). CDR3 sequence: CSARDEGKYQPQHF. CDR3 DNA: TGCAGTGCTCGAGACGAAGGGAAATATCAGCCCCAGCATTTT.

The chain recombines TRBV3-1 with TRBJ2-2; no clear D gene. V was cut by 4 bases and J by 4 bases, with 13 bases left in between. Germline V CDR1 and CDR2: LGHDT, YNNKEL (reference sequence). This CDR3 comprises 15 residues. CDR3 residues: CASSRQYSITGELFF. DNA of the CDR3: TGTGCCAGCAGCCGGCAGTATAGCATCACCGGGGAGCTGTTTTTT.

This clonotype turned up a few times. The chain couples TRBV15 to TRBJ2-1; 7 bases match TRBD2. The CDR3 is made up of 15 amino acids. Germline V CDR1 and CDR2: LNHNV, YYDKDF (reference sequence). V shed 1 base, J shed 7 bases, and the junction held 7 bases outside the gene matches. The CDR3 spells CATSRGLAERNEQFF. The CDR3 nucleotides read TGTGCCACCAGCAGAGGCCTAGCGGAGAGGAATGAGCAGTTCTTC. Full variable domain (rest looked up from reference TRBV15 and TRBJ2-1): DAMVIQNPRYQVTQFGKPVTLSCSQTLNHNVMYWYQQKSSQAPKLLFHYYDKDFNNEADTPDNFQSRRPNTSFCFLDIRSPGLGDTAMYLCATSRGLAERNEQFFGPGTRLTVL.

This clonotype was detected ten times or more. This chain links TRBV24-1 with TRBJ2-1; D remains ambiguous. CDR1 and CDR2 from the germline V gene are KGHDR and SFDVKD. Trimming removed 4 bases at V and 6 bases at J, with 15 bases between. The length of the CDR3 is 15 residues. In nucleotides, the CDR3 is TGTGCCACCAGTGACTCGAGTCGACCCGGCAATGAGCAGTTCTTC. Translated: CATSDSSRPGNEQFF.

This clonotype was found a few times. The rearrangement uses TRBV6-4 and TRBJ2-3; a possible D gene is TRBD2 (5 bases). Germline CDR1 is MRHNA and CDR2 is SNTAGT. V was shortened by 2 bases and J by 2 bases, with 17 bases between the two germline ends. This CDR3 is 17 amino acids long. The CDR3 spells CASSDPKQRASTDTQYF. CDR3 nucleotide sequence: TGTGCCAGCAGTGACCCTAAGCAGAGGGCATCCACAGATACGCAGTATTTT.

This clonotype was counted only a few times. V is TRBV20-1 and J is TRBJ1-2; D is uncertain. Per germline, CDR1 DFQATT and CDR2 SNEGSKA (reference sequence). The CDR3 loop spans 17 amino acids. The V end was cut by 3 bases, the J end by 1 base, with 21 bases between. As DNA, the CDR3 is TGCAGTGCTAGGGGGAATACTAGGGAGTCTGGTAACTATGGCTACACCTTC. It encodes CSARGNTRESGNYGYTF.

The V call is TRBV4-3, the J call TRBJ2-3; 10 nucleotides match TRBD2. Germline CDR1 is LGHNA and CDR2 is YSLEER. This CDR3 comprises 15 residues. Unmatched junction bases numbered 4, after V lost 2 bases and J lost 5 bases. CDR3 coding DNA: TGCGCCAGCAGCCAACTAGCGGGGGAGGTAGATACGCAGTATTTT. Its translation is CASSQLAGEVDTQYF.

This clonotype was observed a few times. The chain joins TRBV7-2 to TRBJ2-7, with D hard to call. The CDR3 length is 14 residues. Germline V gene data show CDR1 as SGHTA and CDR2 as FQGNSA. V was trimmed by 5 bases and J by 2 bases, leaving 13 bases between them. For the CDR3, the DNA is TGTGCCAGCAGCCGGTATATCGGCCCCTACGAGCAGTACTTC. Encoded protein: CASSRYIGPYEQYF.

This clonotype has just a few counts. The rearrangement uses TRBV7-2 and TRBJ1-4, with a weak D call TRBD1 (5 bases). Trimming stripped 5 bases from V and 2 bases from J, with 18 bases between. Per the germline V gene, CDR1 is SGHTA and CDR2 is FQGNSA. The CDR3 sequence is 17 residues long. This CDR3 reads CASSPGAGVSTNEKLFF. The CDR3 coding sequence is TGTGCCAGCAGCCCCGGCGCGGGGGTATCGACTAATGAAAAACTGTTTTTT. Full variable domain (remainder filled in from reference TRBV7-2 and TRBJ1-4): GAGVSQSPSNKVTEKGKDVELRCDPISGHTALYWYRQSLGQGLEFLIYFQGNSAPDKSGLPSDRFSAERTGGSVSTLTIQRTQQEDSAVYLCASSPGAGVSTNEKLFFGSGTQLSVL.

This clonotype was counted only a few times. The V and J genes are TRBV7-3 and TRBJ2-2, with no clear D. The CDR3 is made up of 14 amino acids. The V end was cut by 6 bases, the J end by 7 bases, with 15 bases between. Per the germline V gene, CDR1 is SGHTA and CDR2 is FQGTGA. CDR3 in DNA: TGTGCCAGCAGACCATCCGGGCGTGGCGGGGAGCTGTTTTTT. This codes for CASRPSGRGGELFF.

The chain employs TRBV7-2 and TRBJ2-5; no firm D call. V lost 5 bases and J 5 bases, leaving 15 bases between the germline ends. Germline V gives CDR1 SGHTA, CDR2 FQGNSA. The CDR3 consists of 14 residues. The CDR3 spells CASSVPPRRETQYF. The DNA for the CDR3 is TGTGCCAGCAGCGTCCCTCCCCGTAGGGAGACCCAGTACTTC. The full variable domain, rest sourced from reference TRBV7-2 and TRBJ2-5, is GAGVSQSPSNKVTEKGKDVELRCDPISGHTALYWYRQSLGQGLEFLIYFQGNSAPDKSGLPSDRFSAERTGGSVSTLTIQRTQQEDSAVYLCASSVPPRRETQYFGPGTRLLVL.

Only a few counts were recorded for this clonotype. The chain has TRBV4-3 and TRBJ2-7, with TRBD2 identical over 7 bases. The CDR3 is 14 residues long. Trimming removed 0 bases from V and 4 bases from J; junction bases left unmatched: 3. Germline-derived CDR1 and CDR2 are LGHNA and YSLEER. The CDR3 nucleotides are TGCGCCAGCAGCCAAGATAGGACTAGTTACGAGCAGTACTTC. This gives the protein CASSQDRTSYEQYF.